A single sample is the source of the 6 T cell receptor beta chains below, sequenced in a study of T cell changes during pregnancy in multiple sclerosis. Using immunoSEQ multiplex PCR, the repertoire was profiled, and TCRdb retains in-frame clones only, with some absent. The sample lists around 61,000 clones, about 90% occurring once. The input for sequencing was peripheral blood, taken in the first trimester of pregnancy. These TCRs come from a female donor in good health, enrolled as a control in a pregnancy study.

The V call is TRBV6-1, the J call TRBJ2-7; 9 bases line up with TRBD1. The CDR3 runs to 14 residues. Germline CDR1 MNHNS, CDR2 SASEGT. V dropped 11 bases and J dropped 3; count of bases not matched to a gene: 11. CDR3: CAARAGTGYYEQYF. The CDR3 nucleotides are TGTGCCGCGAGAGCGGGGACAGGGTACTACGAGCAGTACTTC.

The chain combines TRBV9 with TRBJ2-3; D is ambiguous. The CDR3 totals 15 residues. CDR1 SGDLS and CDR2 YYNGEE come from the germline V gene. V was pared by 0 bases and J by 2 bases, with 10 bases between. CDR3 amino acids: CASSVGLQPTDTQYF. The DNA of the CDR3 is TGTGCCAGCAGCGTAGGATTACAGCCCACAGATACGCAGTATTTT.

The V and J genes are TRBV4-3 and TRBJ2-7, with 7 bases aligning to TRBD1. Germline V gene sequence: CDR1 LGHNA, CDR2 YSLEER. After removal of 0 bases from V and 2 bases from J, the junction contained 1 base not matched to a gene. There are 14 residues in the CDR3. This CDR3 is CASSQDDRAYEQYF. CDR3 nucleotides: TGCGCCAGCAGCCAAGATGACAGGGCCTACGAGCAGTACTTC.

The sample holds a few counts of this clone. The chain carries TRBV6-6 and TRBJ1-2; D is uncertain. V dropped 7 bases and J dropped 2 bases, with 11 bases sitting between them. Germline CDR1 MNHNY, CDR2 SVGAGI (reference sequence). The CDR3 is made up of 13 amino acids. The CDR3 region is CASTIDTNYGYTF. CDR3 bases: TGTGCCAGCACCATAGACACAAACTATGGCTACACCTTC.

J is TRBJ1-2 and V is TRBV5-4, with 11 bases that match TRBD1. CDR3 length: 14 amino acids. The junction had 3 bases not matched to a gene; V was cut back by 6 bases and J by 2 bases. The germline CDR1 and CDR2 sequences are SGHNT and YYREEE (reference sequence). CDR3 nucleotide sequence: TGTGCCAGCAAGGGGGACAGGGGGAACTATGGCTACACCTTC. This encodes CASKGDRGNYGYTF.

This rearrangement joins TRBV5-6 to TRBJ1-2; possible D gene TRBD1, 5 bases. Looked up from germline, CDR1 is SGHDT and CDR2 is YYEEEE. The CDR3 covers 15 residues. Trimming cost V 1 base and J 6 bases, with 16 bases left between them. CDR3 region: CASSLLGQNPDGYTF. CDR3 nucleotides: TGTGCCAGCAGCTTGCTCGGACAAAATCCCGATGGCTACACCTTC.